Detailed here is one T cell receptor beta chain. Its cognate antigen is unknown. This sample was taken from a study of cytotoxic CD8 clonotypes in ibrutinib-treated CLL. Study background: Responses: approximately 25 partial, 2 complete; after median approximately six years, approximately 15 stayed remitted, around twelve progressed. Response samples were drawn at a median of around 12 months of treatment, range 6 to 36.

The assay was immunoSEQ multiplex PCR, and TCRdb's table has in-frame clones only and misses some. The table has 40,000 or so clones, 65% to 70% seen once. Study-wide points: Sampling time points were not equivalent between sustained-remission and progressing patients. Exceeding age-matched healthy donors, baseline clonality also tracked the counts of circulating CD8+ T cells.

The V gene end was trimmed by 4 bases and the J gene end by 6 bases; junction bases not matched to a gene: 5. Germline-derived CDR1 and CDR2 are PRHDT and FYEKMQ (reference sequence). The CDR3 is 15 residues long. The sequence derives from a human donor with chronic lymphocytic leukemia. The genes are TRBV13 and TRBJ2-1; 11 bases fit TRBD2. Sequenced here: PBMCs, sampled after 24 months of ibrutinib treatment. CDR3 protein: CASSSPLAGANEQFF. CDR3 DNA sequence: TGTGCCAGCAGCTCCCCACTAGCGGGGGCCAATGAGCAGTTCTTC.